The rows below give T cell receptor beta chains drawn from one sample of a study of T cell changes during pregnancy in multiple sclerosis. The method was immunoSEQ multiplex PCR; TCRdb's version includes in-frame clones alone and lacks a portion of them. The sample includes 39,000 or so clones, about 90% of them seen just once. Sequenced here: CD8+ T cells from peripheral blood mononuclear cells, sampled before pregnancy. The receptors shown here come from a female donor with multiple sclerosis, enrolled in a pregnancy study. Each CDR3 is given with its conserved first and last residue. D genes are given only for firm matches. The listing skips clone size in some rows; elsewhere it reads once, few, many or a size class.

abundance: NA
d_gene: NA
v_gene: TRBV6-1
j_gene: TRBJ2-7
CDR3nt: TGTGCCAGCAGTGAAAGGGGGGGTAGATACGAGCAGTACTTC
CDR3aa: CASSERGGRYEQYF

abundance: NA
d_gene: NA
v_gene: TRBV6-6
j_gene: TRBJ2-7
CDR3nt: TGTGCCAGTAGTCCGGACACCACATCCTACGAGCAGTACTTC
CDR3aa: CASSPDTTSYEQYF

abundance: NA
d_gene: NA
v_gene: TRBV19
j_gene: TRBJ1-1
CDR3nt: TGTGCCAGTAGTATAGCCGGCGGCATGAACACTGAAGCTTTCTTT
CDR3aa: CASSIAGGMNTEAFF

abundance: NA
d_gene: TRBD2
v_gene: TRBV7-9
j_gene: TRBJ2-1
CDR3nt: TGTGCCAGCACCGGGGCGGGCGGGAGCTCCTACAATGAGCAGTTCTTC
CDR3aa: CASTGAGGSSYNEQFF

abundance: NA
d_gene: NA
v_gene: TRBV7-9
j_gene: TRBJ2-1
CDR3nt: TGTGCCAGCAGCACCACACAGGTAGAGCAGTTCTTC
CDR3aa: CASSTTQVEQFF

abundance: NA
d_gene: NA
v_gene: TRBV9
j_gene: TRBJ2-2
CDR3nt: TGTGCCAGCAGCGTAGGGGGGGACTCCGGGGAGCTGTTTTTT
CDR3aa: CASSVGGDSGELFF

abundance: few
d_gene: NA
v_gene: TRBV11-3
j_gene: TRBJ1-1
CDR3nt: TGTGCCAGCAGTCTAGTGGGTGGTGAAGCTTTCTTT
CDR3aa: CASSLVGGEAFF

abundance: NA
d_gene: TRBD2
v_gene: TRBV28
j_gene: TRBJ2-1
CDR3nt: TGTGCCAGCAGTTCAGATGGACTAGCGGGAGTTAATGAGCAGTTCTTC
CDR3aa: CASSSDGLAGVNEQFF

abundance: NA
d_gene: TRBD1
v_gene: TRBV7-9
j_gene: TRBJ1-5
CDR3nt: TGTGCCAGCAGCGTTACGACAGGGGAAGATGGTCAGCCCCAGCATTTT
CDR3aa: CASSVTTGEDGQPQHF

abundance: once
d_gene: NA
v_gene: TRBV25-1
j_gene: TRBJ1-2
CDR3nt: TGTGCCAGCAGTGAATCGAGAAATGGCTACACCTTC
CDR3aa: CASSESRNGYTF

abundance: NA
d_gene: NA
v_gene: TRBV19
j_gene: TRBJ1-5
CDR3nt: TGTGCCAGTAGTACCAGGCCCCATCAGCCCCAGCATTTT
CDR3aa: CASSTRPHQPQHF

abundance: NA
d_gene: NA
v_gene: TRBV30
j_gene: TRBJ2-7
CDR3nt: TGTGCCTCGCTTAGGATGGGGGCGGTGGACGAGCAGTACTTC
CDR3aa: CASLRMGAVDEQYF

abundance: NA
d_gene: NA
v_gene: TRBV9
j_gene: TRBJ1-2
CDR3nt: TGTGCCAGCAGCGCCAAGGGGGGGTCGAACTATGGCTACACCTTC
CDR3aa: CASSAKGGSNYGYTF

abundance: few
d_gene: NA
v_gene: TRBV6-1
j_gene: TRBJ2-3
CDR3nt: TGTGCCAGCAGCGAACGCGTAGATACGCAGTATTTT
CDR3aa: CASSERVDTQYF

abundance: NA
d_gene: NA
v_gene: TRBV5-4
j_gene: TRBJ1-1
CDR3nt: TGTGCCAGCAGCTCCCGGGGGAACACTGAAGCTTTCTTT
CDR3aa: CASSSRGNTEAFF

abundance: NA
d_gene: NA
v_gene: TRBV27
j_gene: TRBJ2-1
CDR3nt: TGTGCCAGCAGACAGCCCGGGACTGTTGAGCAGTTCTTC
CDR3aa: CASRQPGTVEQFF

abundance: NA
d_gene: TRBD1
v_gene: TRBV2
j_gene: TRBJ1-5
CDR3nt: TGTGCCAGCGGGGGGATTAGACAGGGTCGGAATCAGCCCCAGCATTTT
CDR3aa: CASGGIRQGRNQPQHF

abundance: NA
d_gene: NA
v_gene: TRBV6-6
j_gene: TRBJ2-7
CDR3nt: TGTGCCAGCAGCGACAGGCCGGGCGAGCAGTACTTC
CDR3aa: CASSDRPGEQYF

abundance: NA
d_gene: TRBD1
v_gene: TRBV6-6
j_gene: TRBJ2-7
CDR3nt: TGTGCCAGCAGTTACTCGGGACAGGGGGCTCGTGAGCAGTACTTC
CDR3aa: CASSYSGQGAREQYF

abundance: NA
d_gene: NA
v_gene: TRBV29-1
j_gene: TRBJ2-7
CDR3nt: TGCAGCGTTGAGAGCGTCGGCTACGAGCAGTACTTC
CDR3aa: CSVESVGYEQYF

abundance: NA
d_gene: NA
v_gene: TRBV5-1
j_gene: TRBJ1-5
CDR3nt: TGCGCCAGCAGCTTGACAGGCAATCAGCCCCAGCATTTT
CDR3aa: CASSLTGNQPQHF

abundance: NA
d_gene: TRBD1
v_gene: TRBV7-8
j_gene: TRBJ1-2
CDR3nt: TGTGCCAGCAGCATCAGGACAGGGACTAACTATGGCTACACCTTC
CDR3aa: CASSIRTGTNYGYTF

abundance: NA
d_gene: TRBD1
v_gene: TRBV7-9
j_gene: TRBJ2-7
CDR3nt: TGTGCCAGCGCCCCGGGACAGATCTACGAGCAGTACTTC
CDR3aa: CASAPGQIYEQYF

abundance: NA
d_gene: NA
v_gene: TRBV7-3
j_gene: TRBJ1-6
CDR3nt: TGTGCCAGCAGCTCGACAGGTGGCAATTCACCCCTCCACTTT
CDR3aa: CASSSTGGNSPLHF

abundance: NA
d_gene: NA
v_gene: TRBV28
j_gene: TRBJ1-1
CDR3nt: TGTGCCAGCAGTTCAATTTCGAACACTGAAGCTTTCTTT
CDR3aa: CASSSISNTEAFF

abundance: NA
d_gene: NA
v_gene: TRBV9
j_gene: TRBJ2-1
CDR3nt: TGTGCCAGCAGCGGATCCTCAATCCGGGAGAGGAATGAGCAGTTCTTC
CDR3aa: CASSGSSIRERNEQFF

abundance: NA
d_gene: NA
v_gene: TRBV25-1
j_gene: TRBJ2-5
CDR3nt: TGTGCCAGCAGAGACAGGATCTTTTCGGAGACCCAGTACTTC
CDR3aa: CASRDRIFSETQYF

abundance: NA
d_gene: TRBD1
v_gene: TRBV9
j_gene: TRBJ2-7
CDR3nt: TGTGCCAGCAGCGTATCCGGGACAGGGAACTACGAGCAGTACTTC
CDR3aa: CASSVSGTGNYEQYF